The present T cell receptor beta chain was sequenced within a study of blood T cell repertoires in COVID-19. Study details: Researchers got acute and convalescent COVID-19 samples from the United States, Italy and Spain. T cells, B-cell-depleted T cells, or PBMCs provided the cDNA or gDNA that served as material.

As handled by the study authors: Estimated nucleated cell counts came from reference gene primer amplification. Some clones are missing from TCRdb's copy, which holds only in-frame ones; the method was immunoSEQ multiplex PCR. The V and J calls and clone size are taken from that table; D and trimming were inferred from the DNA. The sample lists tens of thousands of clones, around nine tenths occurring once. The CDR3 totals 12 residues. The V gene's germline CDR1 is SGHTA and CDR2 FQGNSA. With 4 bases removed from V and 7 bases from J, the gap between germline ends came to 8 bases. The chain joins TRBV7-2 to TRBJ2-4; a weak D match, TRBD1 (5 bases). The TCR originated in a woman aged 80 or over with active or convalescent COVID-19. The material sequenced was peripheral blood. Here the CDR3 DNA reads TGTGCCAGCAGCTCTTCAGGGAACATTCAGTACTTC. It yields the protein CASSSSGNIQYF.